Listed below are T cell receptor beta chains from one sample, sequenced in a study of blood T cells in healthy people across ages. TCRdb processed the 5' RACE reads anew with MiXCR; each CDR3 protein has one entry. The table records about 1,500,000 distinct CDR3 sequences, about 30% of them present only once. Sequenced material: blood. Receptors were obtained from a woman in her twenties or thirties in good health. Both conserved end residues are part of each CDR3. The D gene is left open where the match is weak. Clone size is given for some rows only: seen once, a few or many times, or a class if the clone is expanded.

v_call: TRBV7-8; clone_size: many; d_call: .; j_call: TRBJ2-4; cdr3_nt: TGTGCCAGCAGCTCGTCGGGACGCTCAAACATTCAGTACTTC; cdr3_aa: CASSSSGRSNIQYF
v_call: TRBV9; clone_size: once; d_call: TRBD1; j_call: TRBJ2-1; cdr3_nt: TGTGCCAGCAGCGTTTTGCAGGGGGAGAATGAGCAGTTCTTC; cdr3_aa: CASSVLQGENEQFF
v_call: TRBV5-4; clone_size: .; d_call: TRBD1; j_call: TRBJ1-1; cdr3_nt: TGTGCCAGCAACCGACAGGGGAGTGATGAAGCTTTCTTT; cdr3_aa: CASNRQGSDEAFF
v_call: TRBV5-1; clone_size: .; d_call: TRBD2; j_call: TRBJ2-1; cdr3_nt: TGCGCCAGCAGCCAAGGTTCGCAAGCGGGGGGCCAGCAGTTCTTC; cdr3_aa: CASSQGSQAGGQQFF
v_call: TRBV6-2/TRBV6-3; clone_size: few; d_call: .; j_call: TRBJ2-3; cdr3_nt: TGTCTCGTCGACCGCACAGATACGCAGTATTTT; cdr3_aa: CLVDRTDTQYF
v_call: TRBV2; clone_size: .; d_call: TRBD2; j_call: TRBJ2-1; cdr3_nt: TGTGCCAGTGTATTAGCGGGGGGCTACAATGAGCAGTTCTTC; cdr3_aa: CASVLAGGYNEQFF
v_call: TRBV6-5; clone_size: .; d_call: .; j_call: TRBJ2-7; cdr3_nt: TGTGCCAGTGGGAGGAGGGCCGAGCAGTACTTC; cdr3_aa: CASGRRAEQYF
v_call: TRBV21-1; clone_size: few; d_call: .; j_call: TRBJ2-3; cdr3_nt: TGTGCCAGCAGCAATATCGGGACAGACACCCTGTATAGCACAGATACGCAGTATTTT; cdr3_aa: CASSNIGTDTLYSTDTQYF
v_call: TRBV12-3/TRBV12-4; clone_size: few; d_call: TRBD1; j_call: TRBJ2-3; cdr3_nt: TGTGCCAGCAGTTTACAGGTTTTCTCGACAGGGATAGGCACAGATACGCAGTATTTT; cdr3_aa: CASSLQVFSTGIGTDTQYF
v_call: TRBV12-3/TRBV12-4; clone_size: .; d_call: .; j_call: TRBJ1-1; cdr3_nt: TGTGCCAGCATGGCGGGAACTGAAGCTTTCTTT; cdr3_aa: CASMAGTEAFF
v_call: TRBV3-1; clone_size: many; d_call: .; j_call: TRBJ2-3; cdr3_nt: TGTGCCAGCAGCCAAGAGGTCGGCGATACGCAGTATTTT; cdr3_aa: CASSQEVGDTQYF
v_call: TRBV5-6; clone_size: few; d_call: TRBD1; j_call: TRBJ1-1; cdr3_nt: TGTGCCAGCAGCTGGGGTACAGGGGTGCGAGCTTTCTTT; cdr3_aa: CASSWGTGVRAFF
v_call: TRBV7-2; clone_size: many; d_call: .; j_call: TRBJ2-5; cdr3_nt: TGTGCCAGCAGCTCAGGGGCGGTAGAGCAAGAGACCCAGTACTTC; cdr3_aa: CASSSGAVEQETQYF
v_call: TRBV10-2; clone_size: many; d_call: .; j_call: TRBJ1-6; cdr3_nt: TGCGCCAGCAGTGAGTCGGGGGGAGGTAATTCACCCCTCCACTTT; cdr3_aa: CASSESGGGNSPLHF
v_call: TRBV7-7; clone_size: once; d_call: .; j_call: TRBJ2-7; cdr3_nt: TGTGCCTGCAGCGAGAGGGCTGGCTACGAGCAGTACTTC; cdr3_aa: CACSERAGYEQYF
v_call: TRBV28; clone_size: .; d_call: TRBD2; j_call: TRBJ2-1; cdr3_nt: TGTGCCAGCAGTTTATATCTCTCGGGACTAGCGGGGGGGCTTAATGAGCAGTTCTTC; cdr3_aa: CASSLYLSGLAGGLNEQFF
v_call: TRBV4-3; clone_size: .; d_call: .; j_call: TRBJ1-1; cdr3_nt: TGCGCCAGCAGCCAAGATGGGCCAGGGAACACTGAAGCTTTCTTT; cdr3_aa: CASSQDGPGNTEAFF
v_call: TRBV7-2; clone_size: few; d_call: TRBD1; j_call: TRBJ2-1; cdr3_nt: TGTGCCAGCAGCTCGGGACAGAAGTTATGGGAGCAGTTCTTC; cdr3_aa: CASSSGQKLWEQFF
v_call: TRBV7-2; clone_size: .; d_call: .; j_call: TRBJ2-5; cdr3_nt: TGTGCCAGCAACTTTACGGAGCAAGAGACCCAGTACTTC; cdr3_aa: CASNFTEQETQYF
v_call: TRBV6-6; clone_size: many; d_call: .; j_call: TRBJ1-5; cdr3_nt: TGTGCCAGCAGTTCTCGGGGTAGCAATCAGCCCCAGCATTTT; cdr3_aa: CASSSRGSNQPQHF
v_call: TRBV7-2; clone_size: many; d_call: .; j_call: TRBJ2-7; cdr3_nt: TGTGCCAGCAGACCCAGGGGGGGTAGCGACGAGCAGTACTTC; cdr3_aa: CASRPRGGSDEQYF